This is a list of T cell receptor beta chains from one sample in a study of T cells after posttransplantation cyclophosphamide. Produced via immunoSEQ multiplex PCR; TCRdb's table is partial and in-frame only. In total the sample includes over 10,000 clones, none of them seen once. Sequencing was performed on PBMCs, taken after allogeneic stem cell transplant with posttransplant cyclophosphamide. The receptors originated from a female patient aged 40-50 years who received an allogeneic stem cell transplant from an unrelated donor, was CMV-positive, and had acute GVHD only. Part of the T cell pool may stem from the graft donor. CDR3s include the opening cysteine and the closing phenylalanine or tryptophan. The D gene is left open where the match is weak. Not all rows give a size; the values are once, few, many and, for expanded clones, a class.

size	D	V	J	CDR3	DNA
many	-	TRBV21-1	TRBJ2-3	CASSRLAPTAHTDTQYF	TGTGCCAGCAGCAGACTAGCTCCAACCGCCCACACAGATACGCAGTATTTT
few	-	TRBV7-8	TRBJ2-7	CASSLPSVVEQYF	TGTGCCAGCAGCTTACCTAGCGTTGTGGAGCAGTACTTC
few	-	TRBV15	TRBJ2-3	CATSRDKNRLTSTDTQYF	TGTGCCACCAGCAGAGATAAAAACAGGTTAACTAGCACAGATACGCAGTATTTT
many	-	TRBV7-8	TRBJ2-7	CASSIIRDEQYF	TGTGCCAGCAGCATCATACGAGACGAGCAGTACTTC
few	-	TRBV16	TRBJ2-5	CASSPKIWQQETQYF	TGTGCCAGCAGCCCCAAAATTTGGCAGCAAGAGACCCAGTACTTC
-	TRBD1	TRBV7-3	TRBJ1-2	CASSLSGQGVYGYTF	TGTGCCAGCAGCTTATCGGGACAGGGAGTTTATGGCTACACCTTC
-	TRBD2	TRBV19	TRBJ2-1	CASSRSGTYNEQFF	TGTGCCAGTAGTCGGAGCGGGACCTACAATGAGCAGTTCTTC
-	TRBD1	TRBV2	TRBJ1-4	CASSPGTGGTELFF	TGTGCCAGCAGTCCCGGGACAGGGGGCACGGAACTGTTTTTT
many	-	TRBV5-5	TRBJ1-3	CASSLAPGTSGNTIYF	TGTGCCAGCAGCTTGGCTCCGGGGACAAGTGGAAACACCATATATTTT
-	-	TRBV28	TRBJ1-4	CASSYGGVGEKLFF	TGTGCCAGCAGTTACGGGGGGGTGGGTGAAAAACTGTTTTTT
many	TRBD1	TRBV7-2	TRBJ1-2	CASSLLRQGNYGYTF	TGTGCCAGCAGCTTACTGAGACAGGGCAACTATGGCTACACCTTC
-	-	TRBV19	TRBJ2-6	CAIMTPNSGANVLTF	TGTGCCATCATGACACCAAACTCTGGGGCCAACGTCCTGACTTTC
many	TRBD1	TRBV28	TRBJ1-3	CASTSSGTGGTRGNTIYF	TGTGCCAGCACCTCATCCGGGACAGGGGGCACGAGAGGAAACACCATATATTTT
few	TRBD1	TRBV5-1	TRBJ1-1	CASSGTGGTEAFF	TGCGCCAGCAGCGGGACAGGGGGCACTGAAGCTTTCTTT
many	-	TRBV28	TRBJ2-3	CASSLKQGNIDTQYF	TGTGCCAGCAGTTTAAAACAGGGAAATATCGATACGCAGTATTTT
-	-	TRBV21-1	TRBJ1-2	CASSMRTNYGYTF	TGTGCCAGCAGCATGCGGACTAACTATGGCTACACCTTC
many	TRBD1	TRBV7-9	TRBJ2-1	CASSPGTGIHNEQFF	TGTGCCAGCAGCCCCGGGACAGGGATACACAATGAGCAGTTCTTC
-	TRBD2	TRBV27	TRBJ2-7	CASSPPPSGRGEQYF	TGTGCCAGCAGTCCACCACCTAGCGGGAGAGGCGAGCAGTACTTC
few	-	TRBV10-3	TRBJ2-3	CAMGGWKTSTDTQYF	TGTGCCATGGGCGGGTGGAAAACTAGCACAGATACGCAGTATTTT
many	-	TRBV11-2	TRBJ2-3	CASSRSVGTSTDTQYF	TGTGCCAGCAGCCGCAGCGTCGGGACTAGCACAGATACGCAGTATTTT
many	-	TRBV5-1	TRBJ2-2	CASSLEAAGELFF	TGCGCCAGCAGCTTGGAAGCGGCCGGGGAGCTGTTTTTT
-	-	TRBV5-4	TRBJ2-1	CASSLRRTLNEQFF	TGTGCCAGCAGCTTGCGTAGGACTCTTAATGAGCAGTTCTTC
many	TRBD1	TRBV2	TRBJ1-1	CASPKRAGGSEAFF	TGTGCCAGCCCGAAACGGGCAGGGGGCTCTGAAGCTTTCTTT
many	-	TRBV5-6	TRBJ1-4	CASSYVSAREKLFF	TGTGCCAGCAGCTACGTTTCAGCGCGCGAAAAACTGTTTTTT
many	TRBD1	TRBV6-1	TRBJ2-4	CASSDRGDLKNIQYF	TGTGCCAGCAGCGACAGGGGCGACCTCAAAAACATTCAGTACTTC
many	-	TRBV7-9	TRBJ2-5	CASSPPRGIQETQYF	TGTGCCAGCAGCCCCCCCAGGGGAATCCAAGAGACCCAGTACTTC
few	TRBD1	TRBV27	TRBJ1-4	CASAAPPGTGRGDNEKLFF	TGTGCCAGCGCCGCCCCTCCCGGGACAGGGAGGGGTGATAATGAAAAACTGTTTTTT
many	TRBD2	TRBV9	TRBJ2-1	CASSPGTSGYNEQFF	TGTGCCAGCAGCCCAGGGACTAGCGGCTACAATGAGCAGTTCTTC
many	-	TRBV10-2	TRBJ2-5	CASGGRETQYF	TGCGCCAGCGGGGGCCGGGAGACCCAGTACTTC
few	-	TRBV2	TRBJ1-2	CASSDRGYGYTF	TGTGCCAGCAGTGACCGCGGCTATGGCTACACCTTC
few	-	TRBV7-9	TRBJ2-1	CASFGRTVSYNEQFF	TGTGCCAGCTTCGGAAGGACAGTATCCTACAATGAGCAGTTCTTC
many	-	TRBV4-3	TRBJ1-5	CASSQGVGLQPQHF	TGCGCCAGCAGCCAAGGGGTGGGGCTTCAGCCCCAGCATTTT
few	TRBD2	TRBV28	TRBJ2-5	CASSFRLAVGGETQYF	TGTGCCAGCAGTTTCCGACTAGCGGTTGGGGGGGAGACCCAGTACTTC
-	-	TRBV29-1	TRBJ2-7	CSVDSGNSYEQYF	TGCAGCGTTGATTCCGGGAACTCCTACGAGCAGTACTTC
many	TRBD2	TRBV7-7	TRBJ2-5	CASSPGGDTQETQYF	TGTGCTAGCAGCCCCGGGGGGGACACCCAAGAGACCCAGTACTTC
many	-	TRBV27	TRBJ2-2	CASSSPGTGELFF	TGTGCCAGCAGTTCCCCAGGGACCGGGGAGCTGTTTTTT
many	-	TRBV30	TRBJ1-1	CAWGPGNTEAFF	TGTGCCTGGGGTCCGGGAAACACTGAAGCTTTCTTT
-	TRBD1	TRBV6-4	TRBJ1-1	CASSLGTGGGAFF	TGTGCCAGCAGCCTCGGGACAGGTGGTGGAGCTTTCTTT
-	-	TRBV4-1	TRBJ2-1	CASSQRTEYNEQFF	TGCGCCAGCAGCCAAAGGACAGAATACAATGAGCAGTTCTTC
many	TRBD1	TRBV5-1	TRBJ1-1	CASSPYPWDRENTEAFF	TGCGCCAGCAGCCCTTACCCATGGGACAGGGAGAACACTGAAGCTTTCTTT
-	-	TRBV11-2	TRBJ1-1	CASSFTGSNTEAFF	TGTGCCAGCAGCTTTACAGGGTCGAACACTGAAGCTTTCTTT
many	TRBD2	TRBV11-2	TRBJ2-3	CASSLSGRTADTQYF	TGTGCCAGCAGCCTTAGCGGGAGAACCGCAGATACGCAGTATTTT
many	-	TRBV14	TRBJ2-7	CASSQVWSGLVQDEQYF	TGTGCCAGCAGCCAAGTCTGGAGCGGGCTTGTGCAAGACGAGCAGTACTTC
-	-	TRBV7-9	TRBJ2-3	CARSLVGGGPDTQYF	TGTGCCAGGAGCTTAGTGGGCGGGGGCCCGGATACGCAGTATTTT
many	TRBD1	TRBV7-9	TRBJ2-5	CASSLRGQQETQYF	TGTGCCAGCAGCTTAAGGGGACAGCAAGAGACCCAGTACTTC
many	-	TRBV14	TRBJ1-4	CASKHFVPGNEKLFF	TGTGCCAGTAAACACTTTGTCCCAGGGAACGAAAAACTGTTTTTT
few	-	TRBV11-2	TRBJ2-3	CASSPGDTQYF	TGTGCCAGCAGCCCCGGGGATACGCAGTATTTT
few	-	TRBV9	TRBJ2-1	CASSPGGTGLGNEQFF	TGTGCCAGCAGCCCGGGGGGGACAGGGTTAGGGAATGAGCAGTTCTTC
many	-	TRBV27	TRBJ2-1	CASSWSHYYDEQFF	TGTGCCAGCAGTTGGTCCCATTACTACGATGAGCAGTTCTTC
-	TRBD2	TRBV4-1	TRBJ2-7	CASSRGTSGRPSSYEQYF	TGCGCCAGCAGCCGTGGGACTAGCGGGAGGCCTAGCTCCTACGAGCAGTACTTC
-	-	TRBV30	TRBJ2-2	CAWRAGVNTGELFF	TGTGCCTGGAGGGCCGGGGTGAACACCGGGGAGCTGTTTTTT
many	TRBD1	TRBV10-3	TRBJ2-2	CALGQGMNTGELFF	TGTGCCTTAGGACAGGGGATGAACACCGGGGAGCTGTTTTTT
many	-	TRBV18	TRBJ1-1	CASSPSGGQLGAFF	TGTGCCAGCTCACCAAGTGGGGGCCAACTTGGAGCTTTCTTT
many	TRBD1	TRBV7-2	TRBJ1-6	CASSHDRVTTPLHF	TGTGCCAGCAGCCACGACAGGGTAACGACACCCCTCCACTTT
-	-	TRBV25-1	TRBJ2-5	CASRTVGDSETQYF	TGTGCCAGCAGGACAGTGGGCGATTCGGAGACCCAGTACTTC
many	-	TRBV4-1	TRBJ2-5	CASSQSTGSRETQYF	TGCGCCAGCAGCCAATCAACGGGGAGTAGAGAGACCCAGTACTTC
many	TRBD2	TRBV4-2	TRBJ2-1	CASSSRDPGGDEQFF	TGTGCCAGCAGCTCCCGGGACCCTGGGGGGGATGAGCAGTTCTTC
many	TRBD1	TRBV27	TRBJ2-7	CATRTGVHEQYF	TGTGCCACCAGGACAGGGGTCCACGAGCAGTACTTC
many	-	TRBV4-1	TRBJ1-2	CASSPKVEGFYGYTF	TGCGCCAGCAGCCCTAAGGTGGAGGGTTTCTATGGCTACACCTTC